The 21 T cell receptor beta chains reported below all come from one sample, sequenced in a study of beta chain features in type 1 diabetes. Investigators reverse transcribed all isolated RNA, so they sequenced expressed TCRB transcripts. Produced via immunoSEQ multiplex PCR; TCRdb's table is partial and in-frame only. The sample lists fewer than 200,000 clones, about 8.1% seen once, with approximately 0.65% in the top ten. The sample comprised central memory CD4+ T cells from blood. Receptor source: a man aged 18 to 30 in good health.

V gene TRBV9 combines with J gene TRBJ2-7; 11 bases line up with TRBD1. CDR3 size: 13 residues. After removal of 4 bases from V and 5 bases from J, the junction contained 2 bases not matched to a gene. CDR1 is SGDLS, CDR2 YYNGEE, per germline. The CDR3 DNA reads TGTGCCAGCAGCTGGGACAGGGGGGACGAGCAGTACTTC. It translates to CASSWDRGDEQYF.

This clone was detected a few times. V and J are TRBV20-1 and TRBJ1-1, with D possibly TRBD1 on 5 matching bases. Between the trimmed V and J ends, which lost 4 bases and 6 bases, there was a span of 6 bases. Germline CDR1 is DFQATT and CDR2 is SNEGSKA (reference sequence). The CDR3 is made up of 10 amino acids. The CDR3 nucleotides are TGCAGTGCTAAAGGGGCTGAAGCTTTCTTT. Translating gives CSAKGAEAFF.

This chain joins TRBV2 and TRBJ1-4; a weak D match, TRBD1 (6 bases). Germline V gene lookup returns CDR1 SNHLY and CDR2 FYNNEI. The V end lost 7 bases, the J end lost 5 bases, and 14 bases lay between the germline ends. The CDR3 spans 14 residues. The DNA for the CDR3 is TGTGCCAGCAACAGCCTCAGGGGAAATGAAAAACTGTTTTTT. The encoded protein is CASNSLRGNEKLFF.

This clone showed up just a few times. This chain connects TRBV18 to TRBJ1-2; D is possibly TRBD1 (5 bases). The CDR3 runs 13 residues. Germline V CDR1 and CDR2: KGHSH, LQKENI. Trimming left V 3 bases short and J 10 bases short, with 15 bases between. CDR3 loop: CASSPDNAGVYTF. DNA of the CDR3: TGTGCCAGCTCACCGGACAACGCAGGAGTCTACACCTTC.

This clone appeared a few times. CDR3 nucleotide sequence: TGTGCCAGCAGCGACAGCCTTGGGGTTCCCACCTTC. It yields the protein CASSDSLGVPTF. V is TRBV6-5 and J is TRBJ1-2, with D possibly TRBD1 on 5 matching bases. Trimming cost V 6 bases and J 13 bases, with 18 bases left between them. In germline, CDR1 is MNHEY, CDR2 SVGAGI. The CDR3 extends over 12 amino acids.

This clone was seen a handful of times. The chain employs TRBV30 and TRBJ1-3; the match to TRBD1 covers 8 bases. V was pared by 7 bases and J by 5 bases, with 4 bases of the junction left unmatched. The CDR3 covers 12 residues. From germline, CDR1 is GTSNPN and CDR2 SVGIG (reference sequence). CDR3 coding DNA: TGTGCCTTGGACAGGGCAAGAAACACCATATATTTT. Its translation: CALDRARNTIYF.

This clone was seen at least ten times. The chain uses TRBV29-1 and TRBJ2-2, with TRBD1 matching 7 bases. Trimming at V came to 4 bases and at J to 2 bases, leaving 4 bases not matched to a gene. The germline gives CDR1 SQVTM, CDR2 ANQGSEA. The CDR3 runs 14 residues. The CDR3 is CSVGPGGNTGELFF. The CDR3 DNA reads TGCAGCGTTGGACCAGGGGGTAACACCGGGGAGCTGTTTTTT.

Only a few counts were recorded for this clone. The CDR3 region has the DNA TGTGCCAGTAGGGACAGCCCGCCAGAGGGATCACCCCTCCACTTT. Translating gives CASRDSPPEGSPLHF. V and J are TRBV19 and TRBJ1-6; TRBD1 is a possible D gene (6 bases). Between the trimmed V and J ends, which lost 6 bases and 10 bases, there was a span of 19 bases. This CDR3 has 15 residues. CDR1 and CDR2 from the germline V gene are LNHDA and SQIVND (reference sequence).

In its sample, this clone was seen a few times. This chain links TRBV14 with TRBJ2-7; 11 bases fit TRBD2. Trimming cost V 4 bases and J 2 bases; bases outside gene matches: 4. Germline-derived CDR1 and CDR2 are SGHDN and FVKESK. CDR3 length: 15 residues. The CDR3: CASSRLSGGAYEQYF. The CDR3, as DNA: TGTGCCAGCAGCCGACTTAGCGGGGGGGCCTACGAGCAGTACTTC. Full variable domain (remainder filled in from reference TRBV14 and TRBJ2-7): EAGVTQFPSHSVIEKGQTVTLRCDPISGHDNLYWYRRVMGKEIKFLLHFVKESKQDESGMPNNRFLAERTGGTYSTLKVQPAELEDSGVYFCASSRLSGGAYEQYFGPGTRLTVT.

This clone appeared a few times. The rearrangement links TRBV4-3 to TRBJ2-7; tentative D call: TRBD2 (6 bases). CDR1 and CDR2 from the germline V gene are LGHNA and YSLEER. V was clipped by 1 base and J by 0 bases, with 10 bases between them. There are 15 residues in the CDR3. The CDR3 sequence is CASSQGDSHSYEQYF. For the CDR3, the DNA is TGCGCCAGCAGCCAAGGGGACTCTCACTCCTACGAGCAGTACTTC.

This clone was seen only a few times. The chain's CDR3 is CASSSAGSTAFF. CDR3 sequence (DNA): TGTGCCAGCAGTTCCGCAGGGTCGACAGCTTTCTTT. V and J are TRBV6-6 and TRBJ1-1, with TRBD1 as a possible D gene (5 bases). The CDR3 covers 12 residues. Per the germline V gene, CDR1 is MNHNY and CDR2 is SVGAGI (reference sequence). V was shortened by 4 bases and J by 10 bases, with 13 bases between the two germline ends.

The chain's CDR3 is CASSQPRGGGSYNEQFF. The CDR3 DNA follows: TGCGCCAGCAGCCAACCACGGGGGGGCGGCTCCTACAATGAGCAGTTCTTC. V and J are TRBV4-1 and TRBJ2-1, with TRBD2 matching over 8 bases. Germline V lookup: CDR1 MGHRA, CDR2 YSYEKL. This CDR3 has 17 amino acids. V trimming: 2 bases; J trimming: 0 bases; junction bases outside the gene matches: 6.

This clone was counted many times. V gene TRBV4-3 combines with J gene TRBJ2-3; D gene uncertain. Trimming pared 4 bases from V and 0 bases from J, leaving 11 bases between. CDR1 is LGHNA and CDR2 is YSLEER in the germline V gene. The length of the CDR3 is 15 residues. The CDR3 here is CASSLGESSTDTQYF. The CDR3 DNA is TGCGCCAGCAGCCTCGGAGAGAGTAGCACAGATACGCAGTATTTT.

Here the CDR3 reads CASSYSSGRTGELFF. CDR3 bases: TGTGCCAGCAGCTACTCTAGCGGGCGGACCGGGGAGCTGTTTTTT. J is TRBJ2-2 and V is TRBV7-2; 8 bases align to TRBD2. The CDR3 contains 15 residues. The germline V gene has CDR1 SGHTA and CDR2 FQGNSA. V lost 4 bases and J lost 5; bases outside the gene matches: 6.

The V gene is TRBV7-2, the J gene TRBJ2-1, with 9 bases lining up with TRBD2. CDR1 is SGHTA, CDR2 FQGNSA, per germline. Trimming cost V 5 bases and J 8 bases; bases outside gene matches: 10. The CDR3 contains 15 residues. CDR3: CASSPLAGGVHEQFF. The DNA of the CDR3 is TGTGCCAGCAGCCCACTAGCGGGTGGGGTCCATGAGCAGTTCTTC.

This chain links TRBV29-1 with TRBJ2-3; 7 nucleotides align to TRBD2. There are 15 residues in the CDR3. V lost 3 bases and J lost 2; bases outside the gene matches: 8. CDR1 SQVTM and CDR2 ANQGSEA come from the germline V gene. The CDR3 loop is CSVDSSGRVTDTQYF. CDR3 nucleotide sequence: TGCAGCGTTGACAGTAGCGGGCGAGTCACAGATACGCAGTATTTT.

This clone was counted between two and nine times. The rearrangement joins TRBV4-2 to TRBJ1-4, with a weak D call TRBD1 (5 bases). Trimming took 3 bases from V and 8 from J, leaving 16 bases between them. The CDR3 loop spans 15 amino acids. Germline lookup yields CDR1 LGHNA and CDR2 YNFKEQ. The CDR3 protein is CASSQAGGGGEKLFF. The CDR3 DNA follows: TGTGCCAGCAGCCAGGCTGGGGGGGGAGGAGAAAAACTGTTTTTT.

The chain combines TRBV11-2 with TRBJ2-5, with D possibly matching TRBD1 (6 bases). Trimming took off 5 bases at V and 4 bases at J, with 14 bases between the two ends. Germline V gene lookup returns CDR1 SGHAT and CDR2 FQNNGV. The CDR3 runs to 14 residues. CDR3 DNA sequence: TGTGCCAGCAGCCCGGTGGGGGCGCGAGAGACCCAGTACTTC. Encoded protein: CASSPVGARETQYF.

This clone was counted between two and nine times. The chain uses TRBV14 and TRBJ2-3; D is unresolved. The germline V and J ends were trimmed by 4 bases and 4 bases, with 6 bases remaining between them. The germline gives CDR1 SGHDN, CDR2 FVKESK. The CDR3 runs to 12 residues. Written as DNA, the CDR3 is TGTGCCAGCAGCCCTCGTCCAGATACGCAGTATTTT. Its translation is CASSPRPDTQYF.

CDR3 region: CASSLGHRLGQETQYF. Written as DNA, the CDR3 is TGTGCCAGCAGCTTGGGACACCGCTTGGGGCAAGAGACCCAGTACTTC. J is TRBJ2-5 and V is TRBV7-3, with D possibly matching TRBD1 (6 bases). This CDR3 comprises 16 residues. CDR1 SGHTA and CDR2 FQGTGA come from the germline V gene. V was trimmed by 3 bases and J by 2 bases, leaving 16 bases between them. Complete variable domain (other parts from reference TRBV7-3 and TRBJ2-5): GAGVSQTPSNKVTEKGKYVELRCDPISGHTALYWYRQSLGQGPEFLIYFQGTGAADDSGLPNDRFFAVRPEGSVSTLKIQRTERGDSAVYLCASSLGHRLGQETQYFGPGTRLLVL.

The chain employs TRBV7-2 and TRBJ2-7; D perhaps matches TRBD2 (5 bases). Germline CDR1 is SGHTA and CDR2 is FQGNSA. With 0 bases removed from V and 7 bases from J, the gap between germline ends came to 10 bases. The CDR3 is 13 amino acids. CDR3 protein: CASSLAGVEEQYF. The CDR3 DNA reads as TGTGCCAGCAGCTTAGCGGGAGTGGAAGAGCAGTACTTC.